The TCR beta chain described here comes from a study of shared clonotypes between healthy human individuals. Germline values: CDR1 SEHNR, CDR2 FQNEAQ (reference sequence). Trimming removed 7 bases from V and 3 bases from J, with 18 bases in between. The CDR3 runs to 15 residues. When replicate PCRs were run on sorted subsets, they used around 0.2 ug DNA, roughly 30,000 T cell genomes. Profiled with immunoSEQ multiplex PCR; TCRdb holds only in-frame clones, not every one. The profile shows fewer than 2.5 million clones, 93% of them singletons. The sequenced sample consisted of naive CD4+ T cells from PBMCs. Subset reported: CD45RA+ positively selected. The chain has TRBV7-9 and TRBJ2-5, with D possibly matching TRBD2 (6 bases). This receptor was obtained from a man younger than 30 in good health. Some clones in this sample may be carry-over from other donors' samples. The CDR3 coding sequence is TGTGCCAGCACCCCGATCGCTGGGGAGGAAGAGACCCAGTACTTC. Its protein product is CASTPIAGEEETQYF.